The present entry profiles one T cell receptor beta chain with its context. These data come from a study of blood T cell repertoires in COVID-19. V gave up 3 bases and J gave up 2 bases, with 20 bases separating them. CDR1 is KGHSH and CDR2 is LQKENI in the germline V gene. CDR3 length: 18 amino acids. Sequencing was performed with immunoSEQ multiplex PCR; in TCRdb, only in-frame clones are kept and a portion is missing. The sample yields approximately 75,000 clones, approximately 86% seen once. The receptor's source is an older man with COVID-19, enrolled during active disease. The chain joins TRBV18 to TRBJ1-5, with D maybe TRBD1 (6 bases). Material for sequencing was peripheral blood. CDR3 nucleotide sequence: TGTGCCAGCTCACCCGCCGGGGTCTCCCCAGGGGGCAATCAGCCCCAGCATTTT. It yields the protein CASSPAGVSPGGNQPQHF.